These T cell receptor beta chains were read from a single sample in a study of blood T cell repertoires in COVID-19. This table comes from immunoSEQ multiplex PCR, and its TCRdb copy is limited to in-frame clones, with some not included. The profile covers around 400,000 clones, with around 87% appearing a single time and less than 11% taken by the ten largest. Sequencing used peripheral blood. Receptors originate from a woman younger than 45 with COVID-19, enrolled during active disease. CDR3s include the opening cysteine and the closing phenylalanine or tryptophan. A D gene is named only where the DNA matches it firmly. Where a row states a size, it is once, few, many or the class of an expanded clone; other rows omit it.

d_call | j_call | cdr3_length | v_call | clone_size | cdr3_nt | cdr3_aa
TRBD1 | TRBJ2-7 | 13 | TRBV2 | . | TGTGCCAGCAGTGGGGGACAGGGGGCGTTGCGGTACTTC | CASSGGQGALRYF
TRBD1 | TRBJ1-4 | 15 | TRBV2 | . | TGTGCCAGCAGGGGGGGACAGGTGCTGCTAGAAAAACTGTTTTTT | CASRGGQVLLEKLFF
. | TRBJ2-7 | 14 | TRBV28 | . | TGTGCCAGCTCCGCAGGGGCTAACTCCTACGAGCAGTACTTC | CASSAGANSYEQYF
TRBD1 | TRBJ2-1 | 18 | TRBV29-1 | once | TGCAGCGCCGCAGGGACGCCCAAGGGACAGGAGTATTACAATGAGCAGTTCTTC | CSAAGTPKGQEYYNEQFF
. | TRBJ1-1 | 13 | TRBV6-6 | . | TGTGCCAGCAACGGCCGGGGGAACACTGAAGCTTTCTTT | CASNGRGNTEAFF
. | TRBJ2-3 | 14 | TRBV24-1 | . | TGTGCCACCAGTGAGTACCGGGGCACAGATACGCAGTATTTT | CATSEYRGTDTQYF
. | TRBJ2-7 | 14 | TRBV30 | . | TGTGCCTGGAGTCCCGGACTCCCGCCCTACGAGCAGTACTTC | CAWSPGLPPYEQYF
TRBD2 | TRBJ2-1 | 18 | TRBV11-2 | once | TGTGCCAGCAGCCTCTGGACTAGCGGGCTATCTTCCTCCAATGAGCAGTTCTTC | CASSLWTSGLSSSNEQFF
TRBD2 | TRBJ2-1 | 16 | TRBV2 | . | TGTGCCAGCAGTGTGAGCGGGAGGAGCTCCTACAATGAGCAGTTCTTC | CASSVSGRSSYNEQFF
. | TRBJ2-1 | 14 | TRBV29-1 | . | TGCAGCGTTGCTCCAGGGCTACTGTACAATGAGCAGTTCTTC | CSVAPGLLYNEQFF
TRBD1 | TRBJ1-2 | 17 | TRBV19 | . | TGTGCCAGTACCCTCTCTCCCGGACAGGCTGTATATAGGGGCTACACCTTC | CASTLSPGQAVYRGYTF
TRBD2 | TRBJ2-3 | 15 | TRBV14 | . | TGTGCCAGCAGCCTAGGACTAGCGGGAAGAGATACGCAGTATTTT | CASSLGLAGRDTQYF
TRBD2 | TRBJ2-7 | 15 | TRBV4-1 | once | TGCGCCAGCAGCCAAGTCCTAGCGGTACCCTACGAGCAGTACTTC | CASSQVLAVPYEQYF
. | TRBJ1-6 | 16 | TRBV28 | many | TGTGCCAGCAGCTTATCCTACCGCTCCTATAATTCACCCCTCCACTTT | CASSLSYRSYNSPLHF
. | TRBJ1-6 | 18 | TRBV6-6 | few | TGTGCCAGCAGTCAATTCCCGACAGGTCCCCCAGATAATTCACCCCTCCACTTT | CASSQFPTGPPDNSPLHF
. | TRBJ2-3 | 16 | TRBV19 | . | TGTGCCAGTAGTATTGACAGCCACCCACCCACAGATACGCAGTATTTT | CASSIDSHPPTDTQYF
TRBD1 | TRBJ1-2 | 14 | TRBV5-1 | few | TGCGCCAGCAGCTCGGGACAGGGGAACTATGGCTACACCTTC | CASSSGQGNYGYTF
. | TRBJ2-2 | 13 | TRBV7-3 | . | TGTGCCAGCAGCTCGCAGGGGTCCGGGGAGCTGTTTTTT | CASSSQGSGELFF
TRBD2 | TRBJ2-7 | 14 | TRBV10-3 | . | TGTGCCATCAGTGAGGTTAGCGGGAACTACGAGCAGTACTTC | CAISEVSGNYEQYF
TRBD1 | TRBJ2-7 | 14 | TRBV3-1/TRBV3-2 | . | TGTGCCAGCAGCCAGGGGGACAGATGGGGGGAGCAGTACTTC | CASSQGDRWGEQYF
. | TRBJ1-2 | 14 | TRBV28 | once | TGTGCCAGCATTAAGTGGACAACACGGCGTGGCTACACCTTC | CASIKWTTRRGYTF
TRBD1 | TRBJ2-2 | 15 | TRBV4-1 | . | TGCGCCAGCAGCCAGCTCCGGGACAGGGGCGGGGAGCTGTTTTTT | CASSQLRDRGGELFF
TRBD1 | TRBJ1-3 | 15 | TRBV5-1 | . | TGCGCCAGCAGCCTTTCAGGGGGCTCTGGAAACACCATATATTTT | CASSLSGGSGNTIYF
. | TRBJ2-1 | 17 | TRBV7-8 | few | TGTGCCAGCAGCTTAGGGGGGGTAGCGGTCTCCTACAATGAGCAGTTCTTC | CASSLGGVAVSYNEQFF
TRBD1 | TRBJ2-4 | 18 | TRBV19 | once | TGTGCCAGTAGTATAGACTTCACTCGGACAGGGGCCAAAAACATTCAGTACTTC | CASSIDFTRTGAKNIQYF
TRBD2 | TRBJ2-1 | 18 | TRBV6-2/TRBV6-3 | . | TGTGCCAGCAGTTACAGGACTAGCGGAGAGGGGGCCTACAATGAGCAGTTCTTC | CASSYRTSGEGAYNEQFF
. | TRBJ1-5 | 12 | TRBV27 | . | TGTGCCAGCAGTACTCGTCCAGGCCCCCAGCATTTT | CASSTRPGPQHF
TRBD1 | TRBJ1-2 | 16 | TRBV19 | . | TGTGCCAGTAGTATTAATAGCCAGGGGGCTAGCTATGGCTACACCTTC | CASSINSQGASYGYTF
TRBD1 | TRBJ2-6 | 17 | TRBV5-4 | . | TGTGCCAGCAGCCCCCGGGACAGGGACTCTGGGGCCAACGTCCTGACTTTC | CASSPRDRDSGANVLTF
TRBD2 | TRBJ2-1 | 15 | TRBV28 | . | TGTGCCAGCAGTCTTCGCGGAGCGGGAGGGACGGAGCAGTTCTTC | CASSLRGAGGTEQFF
TRBD2 | TRBJ2-4 | 18 | TRBV3-1/TRBV3-2 | . | TGTGCCAGCAGCTCAGGACTAGCGGGAGGGGGGATCAAAAACATTCAGTACTTC | CASSSGLAGGGIKNIQYF
TRBD1 | TRBJ1-5 | 14 | TRBV19 | . | TGTGCCAGTAGTTTTACAGGGGGCGGTCAGCCCCAGCATTTT | CASSFTGGGQPQHF
. | TRBJ2-2 | 18 | TRBV11-2 | . | TGTGCCAGCAGCTTAGTGGGGGTGACCGGACAGTTTGCCGGGGAGCTGTTTTTT | CASSLVGVTGQFAGELFF
TRBD2 | TRBJ2-7 | 14 | TRBV28 | . | TGTGCCACGATAGCTAGCGGGAGGGCCTACGAGCAGTACTTC | CATIASGRAYEQYF
. | TRBJ2-2 | 18 | TRBV7-2 | . | TGTGCCAGCAGCTTAGAACCGATGACAGTAACGAACACCGGGGAGCTGTTTTTT | CASSLEPMTVTNTGELFF
. | TRBJ1-6 | 17 | TRBV2 | . | TGTGCCAGCAGTGAAGCGCAAGGGAGTCAGTATAATTCACCCCTCCACTTT | CASSEAQGSQYNSPLHF
TRBD2 | TRBJ2-1 | 15 | TRBV6-6 | once | TGTGCCAGCAGTTACGTTGCGGGAGCCTACAATGAGCAGTTCTTC | CASSYVAGAYNEQFF
. | TRBJ1-1 | 11 | TRBV28 | . | TGTGCCAGCAGTCCTAGCACTGAAGCTTTCTTT | CASSPSTEAFF
TRBD2 | TRBJ2-2 | 16 | TRBV28 | once | TGTGCCAGCAGTTTACTAGCGGGAGGGGATACCGGGGAGCTGTTTTTT | CASSLLAGGDTGELFF
TRBD2 | TRBJ2-1 | 14 | TRBV29-1 | . | TGCAGCGTCCTTAGCGGGGGCTCCTACAATGAGCAGTTCTTC | CSVLSGGSYNEQFF
. | TRBJ1-2 | 15 | TRBV6-2/TRBV6-3 | . | TGTGCCAGCAGTTACCCCGGTAGGGGTGACTATGGCTACACCTTC | CASSYPGRGDYGYTF
TRBD1 | TRBJ2-2 | 14 | TRBV11-2 | . | TGTGCCAGCAGCCGGGACAGGGGATCCGGGGAGCTGTTTTTT | CASSRDRGSGELFF
. | TRBJ2-6 | 17 | TRBV5-4 | . | TGTGCCAGCAGCTTGGCACAGGTCAGCTCTGGGGCCAACGTCCTGACTTTC | CASSLAQVSSGANVLTF
TRBD2 | TRBJ2-2 | 18 | TRBV4-1 | . | TGCGCCAGCAGCCAAGACCCCGGGAGGGCCGATCTGACCGGGGAGCTGTTTTTT | CASSQDPGRADLTGELFF
. | TRBJ1-6 | 17 | TRBV6-6 | . | TGTGCCAGCAGTCCCCCGCGAAGGAGCTCCTATAATTCACCCCTCCACTTT | CASSPPRRSSYNSPLHF
. | TRBJ1-2 | 14 | TRBV6-5 | . | TGTGCCAGCAACCCTCAGGCGGGGAACTATGGCTACACCTTC | CASNPQAGNYGYTF
. | TRBJ2-1 | 15 | TRBV6-4 | . | TGTGCCAGCAGGGTACAGGAGAGCTCCTACAATGAGCAGTTCTTC | CASRVQESSYNEQFF
TRBD2 | TRBJ2-3 | 14 | TRBV6-4 | few | TGTGCCAGCAGTGACTCTAGCGGGAGAGATACGCAGTATTTT | CASSDSSGRDTQYF
TRBD2 | TRBJ2-1 | 16 | TRBV2 | . | TGTGCCAGCAGTGAAGAGGGTAGCGGGAGGGCCAATGAGCAGTTCTTC | CASSEEGSGRANEQFF
. | TRBJ1-6 | 15 | TRBV5-6 | . | TGTGCCAGCAGCCGGGGACTCTCTCCCAATTCACCCCTCCACTTT | CASSRGLSPNSPLHF
. | TRBJ1-6 | 12 | TRBV12-3/TRBV12-4 | . | TGTGCCAGCAGCCCTGGGCTTTCACCCCTCCACTTT | CASSPGLSPLHF
. | TRBJ2-7 | 14 | TRBV28 | . | TGTGCCAGCAGTTTGGGGGGACTCTCCTACGAGCAGTACTTC | CASSLGGLSYEQYF